Reported below is one T cell receptor beta chain. The data derive from a study of technical replicates of blood from a handful of donors. Using immunoSEQ multiplex PCR, the repertoire was profiled, and TCRdb retains in-frame clones only, with some absent. This table holds roughly 100,000 clones, over 90% found once. Trimming removed 5 bases at V and 6 bases at J, with 11 bases between. This CDR3 is built from 13 residues. The V gene's germline CDR1 is LNHDA and CDR2 SQIVND (reference sequence). The V gene is TRBV19, the J gene TRBJ1-5; D perhaps matches TRBD1 (6 bases). The TCR was taken from a human donor in good health. The specimen was T cells isolated from PBMCs. CDR3 sequence (DNA): TGTGCCAGTAGTTCAAACAGGGCTCAGCCCCAGCATTTT. Residues: CASSSNRAQPQHF.